What follows are 24 T cell receptor beta chains derived from one specimen sequenced in a study of Ad26.COV2.S vaccination and SARS-CoV-2 variants. The method was immunoSEQ multiplex PCR; TCRdb's version includes in-frame clones alone and lacks a portion of them. The sample has some 340,000 clones, around 84% seen once. Treatment indicated: some 19 received Ad26.COV2.S at low or high dose, single or two shots; 5 received placebo; per-sample allocation not given. After the first vaccine or placebo injection, samples were drawn on day 63. The sequences come from peripheral blood, collected in a trial of Ad26.COV2.S vaccine versus placebo. All receptors derive from a person aged 18-60 years who received the Ad26.COV2.S COVID-19 vaccine or a placebo.

This clone was recorded only once. The V gene is TRBV5-1, the J gene TRBJ2-7; 11 bases are a match to TRBD1. V was pared by 4 bases and J by 6 bases, with 6 bases of the junction left unmatched. The CDR3 has 14 residues. Germline lookup yields CDR1 SGHRS and CDR2 YFSETQ. In nucleotides, the CDR3 is TGCGCCAGCAGCCGAGGACAGGGGGCGCGCGAGCAGTACTTC. It yields the protein CASSRGQGAREQYF. The complete variable domain, with remaining parts taken from reference TRBV5-1 and TRBJ2-7, reads KAGVTQTPRYLIKTRGQQVTLSCSPISGHRSVSWYQQTPGQGLQFLFEYFSETQRNKGNFPGRFSGRQFSNSRSEMNVSTLELGDSALYLCASSRGQGAREQYFGPGTRLTVT.

The chain carries TRBV19 and TRBJ2-6; D gene ambiguous. The CDR3 totals 18 residues. Trimming shortened V by 3 bases and J by 0 bases, and 15 bases separated the two germline ends. Germline V gene sequence: CDR1 LNHDA, CDR2 SQIVND (reference sequence). CDR3 in DNA: TGTGCCAGTAGTATTGTATTAGGACCGAGCTCTGGGGCCAACGTCCTGACTTTC. Protein sequence: CASSIVLGPSSGANVLTF.

This chain connects TRBV4-1 to TRBJ2-2; D may correspond to TRBD1 or TRBD2 (6 bases each). The CDR3 contains 18 residues. The germline V gene encodes CDR1 MGHRA and CDR2 YSYEKL. V was clipped by 2 bases and J by 3 bases, with 19 bases between them. CDR3 in DNA: TGCGCCAGCAGCCAATTCGCGTGGGGGGCGCCGGACACCGGGGAGCTGTTTTTT. Its translation: CASSQFAWGAPDTGELFF.

CDR3 DNA: TGTGCCAGCAGCCGACAAGGACAGGGGGTAGGCGAGCAGTACTTC. Translated: CASSRQGQGVGEQYF. The chain carries TRBV4-2 and TRBJ2-7; 10 bases agree with TRBD1. With V trimmed by 4 bases and J by 6 bases, 9 bases remained unmatched. Germline V gene lookup returns CDR1 LGHNA and CDR2 YNFKEQ. The length of the CDR3 is 15 residues.

The chain uses TRBV9 and TRBJ1-1; weak D call: TRBD1 (5 bases). Per the germline V gene, CDR1 is SGDLS and CDR2 is YYNGEE. Deletions cut 2 bases from V and 1 base from J, with 9 bases between. The CDR3 runs 14 residues. This CDR3 is CASSVGDRNTEAFF. CDR3 DNA sequence: TGTGCCAGCAGCGTCGGAGACAGGAACACTGAAGCTTTCTTT.

The chain joins TRBV2 to TRBJ1-3; the D is unclear. Trimming left V 7 bases short and J 0 bases short, with 10 bases between. The CDR3 has 14 amino acids. The germline V gene encodes CDR1 SNHLY and CDR2 FYNNEI. The CDR3 sequence is CASKVRGSGNTIYF. The CDR3, as DNA: TGTGCCAGCAAGGTCCGGGGCTCTGGAAACACCATATATTTT. Supplemented by reference TRBV2 and TRBJ1-3, the full variable domain reads EPEVTQTPSHQVTQMGQEVILRCVPISNHLYFYWYRQILGQKVEFLVSFYNNEISEKSEIFDDQFSVERPDGSNFTLKIRSTKLEDSAMYFCASKVRGSGNTIYFGEGSWLTVV.

This clone was found a few times. This chain uses TRBV29-1 with TRBJ1-2; D is unresolved. Germline CDR1 SQVTM, CDR2 ANQGSEA. The CDR3 is made up of 15 amino acids. V lost 2 bases and J 7 bases, leaving 20 bases between the germline ends. The chain's CDR3 is CSVEPPLAGMVGYTF. The DNA for the CDR3 is TGCAGCGTTGAACCCCCTTTAGCCGGGATGGTTGGCTACACCTTC.

J is TRBJ1-1 and V is TRBV5-1; 9 nucleotides match TRBD1. This CDR3 has 14 amino acids. Germline CDR1 SGHRS, CDR2 YFSETQ. With 4 bases clipped from V and 3 bases from J, the junction kept 4 bases outside the gene matches. The CDR3 protein is CASSTTGGDTEAFF. The CDR3 nucleotides read TGCGCCAGCAGCACGACAGGGGGGGACACTGAAGCTTTCTTT.

This clone showed up just a few times. The V gene is TRBV9, the J gene TRBJ2-3, with 10 bases that match TRBD2. The J segment lost 14 bases and the V segment lost 3 bases, leaving 12 bases of the junction unmatched. Germline V lookup: CDR1 SGDLS, CDR2 YYNGEE. There are 14 residues in the CDR3. CDR3 region: CASSASPDSGGSYF. The CDR3 DNA reads TGTGCCAGCAGCGCCTCCCCTGATAGCGGGGGGTCGTATTTT.

V gene TRBV4-1 combines with J gene TRBJ1-3; D is unresolved. This CDR3 has 13 residues. The germline CDR1 and CDR2 sequences are MGHRA and YSYEKL. V dropped 0 bases and J dropped 2 bases, with 2 bases sitting between them. CDR3 sequence: CASSQDPGNTIYF. Written as DNA, the CDR3 is TGCGCCAGCAGCCAAGACCCTGGAAACACCATATATTTT.

This clone has a handful of counts. The J gene is TRBJ2-2, the V gene TRBV5-5; no reliable D call. Germline V gene lookup returns CDR1 SGHKS and CDR2 YYEKEE (reference sequence). Trimming took off 5 bases at V and 3 bases at J, with 20 bases between the two ends. The CDR3 totals 17 residues. CDR3 sequence reads: CASSQFWVPSDTGELFF. CDR3 coding DNA: TGTGCCAGCAGTCAATTTTGGGTACCGTCAGACACCGGGGAGCTGTTTTTT.

This clone showed up just once. The J gene is TRBJ2-3, the V gene TRBV9; 7 nucleotides line up with TRBD2. Germline V gene sequence: CDR1 SGDLS, CDR2 YYNGEE. The CDR3 covers 15 residues. J lost 3 bases, V lost 0 bases, and 4 bases had no gene match. CDR3 sequence: CASSVGPGGTDTQYF. In DNA form, the CDR3 reads TGTGCCAGCAGCGTAGGTCCGGGGGGAACAGATACGCAGTATTTT.

The gene calls are TRBV2 and TRBJ2-2; a possible D gene is TRBD2 (6 bases). This CDR3 is built from 14 residues. Germline V lookup: CDR1 SNHLY, CDR2 FYNNEI. The V and J ends lost 7 bases and 1 base respectively, with 10 bases between them. CDR3 sequence reads: CASTLGGNTGELFF. As DNA, the CDR3 is TGTGCCAGCACTCTGGGGGGGAACACCGGGGAGCTGTTTTTT.

With respect to this clone: This sample also contains other DNA sequences that code for the same CDR3. J is TRBJ2-3 and V is TRBV5-1, with 8 bases matching TRBD1. The germline CDR1 and CDR2 sequences are SGHRS and YFSETQ. V lost 4 bases to trimming and J lost 3 bases; unmatched junction nucleotides: 7. This CDR3 has 15 amino acids. The CDR3 sequence is CASSGRTGTTDTQYF. CDR3 coding DNA: TGCGCCAGCAGCGGTAGGACAGGGACAACAGATACGCAGTATTTT.

The gene calls are TRBV5-5 and TRBJ2-5, with TRBD2 matching 11 bases. Germline CDR1 reads SGHKS; CDR2 reads YYEKEE (reference sequence). Trimming at V came to 0 bases and at J to 4 bases, leaving 11 bases not matched to a gene. The CDR3 contains 18 residues. The CDR3 protein is CASSLAGFSGGAVETQYF. The DNA of the CDR3 is TGTGCCAGCAGCTTGGCCGGGTTTAGCGGGGGGGCCGTAGAGACCCAGTACTTC. Full variable domain (rest looked up from reference TRBV5-5 and TRBJ2-5): DAGVTQSPTHLIKTRGQQVTLRCSPISGHKSVSWYQQVLGQGPQFIFQYYEKEERGRGNFPDRFSARQFPNYSSELNVNALLLGDSALYLCASSLAGFSGGAVETQYFGPGTRLLVL.

V usage is TRBV10-3 and J usage is TRBJ2-4; no firm D call. Germline values: CDR1 ENHRY, CDR2 SYGVKD. The CDR3 is made up of 13 amino acids. Trimming removed 2 bases at V and 4 bases at J, with 6 bases between. DNA for the CDR3: TGTGCCATCAGTGAGACTGTTAAAAACATTCAGTACTTC. It codes for CAISETVKNIQYF.

This clone is a singleton in its sample. This chain uses TRBV29-1 with TRBJ2-5; D assignment may be TRBD1 or TRBD2 (5 bases each). Trimming took 7 bases from V and 2 from J, leaving 14 bases between them. The CDR3 spans 13 residues. Germline V gene sequence: CDR1 SQVTM, CDR2 ANQGSEA. This CDR3 reads CSASPGGQETQYF. The CDR3 nucleotides are TGCAGCGCTTCCCCTGGGGGTCAAGAGACCCAGTACTTC. The variable domain in full, completed from reference TRBV29-1 and TRBJ2-5, reads SAVISQKPSRDICQRGTSLTIQCQVDSQVTMMFWYRQQPGQSLTLIATANQGSEATYESGFVIDKFPISRPNLTFSTLTVSNMSPEDSSIYLCSASPGGQETQYFGPGTRLLVL.

The gene calls are TRBV6-5 and TRBJ2-7, with D unclear. The CDR3 contains 16 residues. Deletions cut 0 bases from V and 0 bases from J, with 12 bases between. CDR1 and CDR2 from the germline V gene are MNHEY and SVGAGI. In nucleotides, the CDR3 is TGTGCCAGCAGTTACTCGTACGCCCTTAGCTCCTACGAGCAGTACTTC. As protein: CASSYSYALSSYEQYF.

J is TRBJ2-1 and V is TRBV18; D possibly corresponds to TRBD2 (5 bases). V was shortened by 3 bases and J by 8 bases, with 17 bases between the two germline ends. The CDR3 runs 15 residues. CDR1 is KGHSH, CDR2 LQKENI, per germline. DNA of the CDR3: TGTGCCAGCTCACCTTTGCTCGGGGTCAACGATGAGCAGTTCTTC. This encodes CASSPLLGVNDEQFF.

The chain joins TRBV7-9 to TRBJ2-3; D gene unclear. The germline V gene has CDR1 SEHNR and CDR2 FQNEAQ (reference sequence). CDR3 length: 15 amino acids. V lost 4 bases and J 0 bases, leaving 11 bases between the germline ends. The CDR3 here is CASSSRGSSTDTQYF. The DNA for the CDR3 is TGTGCCAGCAGCTCTAGAGGCAGCAGCACAGATACGCAGTATTTT.

As concerns this clone: Other DNA sequences of this sample code for an identical CDR3. V gene TRBV18 combines with J gene TRBJ2-7, with D possibly matching TRBD1 (6 bases). The CDR3 runs to 13 residues. V was shortened by 2 bases and J by 5 bases, with 10 bases between the two germline ends. In germline, CDR1 is KGHSH, CDR2 LQKENI. CDR3 protein: CASSPGQGNEQYF. Written as DNA, the CDR3 is TGTGCCAGCTCACCAGGCCAGGGGAACGAGCAGTACTTC. The variable domain in full, completed from reference TRBV18 and TRBJ2-7, reads NAGVMQNPRHLVRRRGQEARLRCSPMKGHSHVYWYRQLPEEGLKFMVYLQKENIIDESGMPKERFSAEFPKEGPSILRIQQVVRGDSAAYFCASSPGQGNEQYFGPGTRLTVT.

The rearrangement joins TRBV7-2 to TRBJ2-5; D is possibly TRBD2 (7 bases). Trimming left V 1 base short and J 4 bases short, with 13 bases between. In germline, CDR1 is SGHTA, CDR2 FQGNSA. This CDR3 spans 15 amino acids. The CDR3 DNA reads TGTGCCAGCAGCTTAGGCCGGGGGGCGCTAGAGACCCAGTACTTC. Its protein is CASSLGRGALETQYF.

The V and J genes are TRBV2 and TRBJ2-1; D perhaps matches TRBD1 (6 bases). The CDR3 consists of 14 residues. The ends were cut back, 2 bases at V and 7 bases at J, with 12 bases in the middle. Germline V gene data show CDR1 as SNHLY and CDR2 as FYNNEI. CDR3 coding DNA: TGTGCCAGCAGTGAACGTAGGGGGTGGAATGAGCAGTTCTTC. Translating gives CASSERRGWNEQFF. Together with reference TRBV2 and TRBJ2-1, the CDR3 gives the full variable domain: EPEVTQTPSHQVTQMGQEVILRCVPISNHLYFYWYRQILGQKVEFLVSFYNNEISEKSEIFDDQFSVERPDGSNFTLKIRSTKLEDSAMYFCASSERRGWNEQFFGPGTRLTVL.

This clone was seen just once. This rearrangement joins TRBV13 to TRBJ2-7; TRBD1 matches 8 bases. Trimming took 4 bases from V and 1 from J; bases not matched to a gene: 6. Germline-derived CDR1 and CDR2 are PRHDT and FYEKMQ (reference sequence). This CDR3 contains 15 residues. This chain's CDR3 is CASSYRTGPSYEQYF. The CDR3 nucleotides read TGTGCCAGCAGCTATCGGACAGGGCCTTCCTACGAGCAGTACTTC.